This T cell receptor beta chain was found in a study of metastatic and nonmetastatic thyroid tumors. Thyroid surgery took place with no prior treatment in any patient. By frequency in the sample, this clone is medium-sized. TCRdb ran MiXCR on the PCR reads. The data contain tens of thousands of clones, approximately 19% of them singletons. The V gene's germline CDR1 is MNHNS and CDR2 SASEGT. The CDR3 spans 15 residues. V dropped 6 bases and J dropped 3; count of bases not matched to a gene: 5. J is TRBJ2-1 and V is TRBV6-1, with 10 nucleotides matching TRBD2. This sequence was found in a female donor with papillary thyroid cancer or a benign thyroid nodule (not recorded which). Some clones in this sample may be carry-over from other donors' samples. What was sequenced was blood. The CDR3 reads CASRDSGGIYNEQFF. The CDR3, as DNA: TGTGCCAGCAGAGATAGCGGGGGGATCTACAATGAGCAGTTCTTC.